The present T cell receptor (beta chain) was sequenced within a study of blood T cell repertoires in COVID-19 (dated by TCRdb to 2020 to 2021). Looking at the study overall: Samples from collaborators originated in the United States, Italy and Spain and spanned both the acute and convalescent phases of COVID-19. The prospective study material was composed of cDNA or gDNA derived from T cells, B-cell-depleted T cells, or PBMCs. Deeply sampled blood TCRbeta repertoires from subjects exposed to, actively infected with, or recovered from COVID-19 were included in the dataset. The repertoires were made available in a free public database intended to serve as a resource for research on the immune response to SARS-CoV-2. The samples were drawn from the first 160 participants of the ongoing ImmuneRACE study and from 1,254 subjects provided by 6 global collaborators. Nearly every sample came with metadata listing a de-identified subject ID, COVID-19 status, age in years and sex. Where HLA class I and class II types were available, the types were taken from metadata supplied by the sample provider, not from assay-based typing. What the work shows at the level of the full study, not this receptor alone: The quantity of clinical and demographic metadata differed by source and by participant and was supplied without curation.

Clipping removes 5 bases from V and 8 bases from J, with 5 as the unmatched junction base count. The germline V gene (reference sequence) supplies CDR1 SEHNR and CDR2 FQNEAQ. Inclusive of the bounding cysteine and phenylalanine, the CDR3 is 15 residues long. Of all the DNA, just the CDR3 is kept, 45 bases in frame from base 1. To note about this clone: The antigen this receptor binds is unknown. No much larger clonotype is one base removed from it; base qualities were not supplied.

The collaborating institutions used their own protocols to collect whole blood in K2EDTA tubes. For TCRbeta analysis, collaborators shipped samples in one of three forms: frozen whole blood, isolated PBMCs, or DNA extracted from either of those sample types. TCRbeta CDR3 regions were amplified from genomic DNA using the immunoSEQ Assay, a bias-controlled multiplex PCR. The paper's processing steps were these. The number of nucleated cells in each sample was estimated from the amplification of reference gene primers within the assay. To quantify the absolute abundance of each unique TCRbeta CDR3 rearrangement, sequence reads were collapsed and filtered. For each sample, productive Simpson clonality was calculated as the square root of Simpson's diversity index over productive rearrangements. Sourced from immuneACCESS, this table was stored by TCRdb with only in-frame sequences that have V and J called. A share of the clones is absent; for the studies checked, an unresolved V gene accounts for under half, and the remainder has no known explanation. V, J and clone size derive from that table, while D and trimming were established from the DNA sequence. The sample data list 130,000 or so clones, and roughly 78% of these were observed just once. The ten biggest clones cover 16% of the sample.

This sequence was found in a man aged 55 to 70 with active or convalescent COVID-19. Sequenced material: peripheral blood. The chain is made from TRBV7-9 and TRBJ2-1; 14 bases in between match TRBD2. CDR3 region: CASSIGLAGGDEQFF. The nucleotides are TGTGCCAGCAGCATTGGACTAGCGGGAGGCGATGAGCAGTTCTTC.